Each of the 14 T cell receptor beta chains below was sequenced from the same sample in a study of Ad26.COV2.S vaccination and SARS-CoV-2 variants. Treatment described: over 15 received Ad26.COV2.S at low or high dose, single or two shots; several received placebo; per-sample allocation not given. Specimens were obtained on day 63 following the first vaccine or placebo injection. Measured with immunoSEQ multiplex PCR; TCRdb has only the in-frame clones, and not every one. Of roughly 390,000 clones listed, about nine tenths are singletons. Material: peripheral blood, obtained in a trial of Ad26.COV2.S vaccine versus placebo. The receptor set was obtained from a person aged 18-60 years who received the Ad26.COV2.S COVID-19 vaccine or a placebo.

The chain carries TRBV3-1 (or the pseudogene TRBV3-2) and TRBJ2-5; D uncertain. The CDR3 is 12 residues long. Germline CDR1 is LGHDT and CDR2 is YNNKEL (reference sequence). Deletions cut 10 bases from V and 2 bases from J, with 11 bases between. In nucleotides, the CDR3 is TGTGCCACCGTGGGAATTCAAGAGACCCAGTACTTC. This gives the protein CATVGIQETQYF.

The chain is built from TRBV11-2 and TRBJ1-1; D might be TRBD1 (5 bases). The length of the CDR3 is 15 residues. Germline CDR1 is SGHAT and CDR2 is FQNNGV. The V gene lost 5 bases and the J gene lost 1 base, with 14 bases spanning the gap. The CDR3 reads CASSPRQFENTEAFF. In nucleotides, the CDR3 is TGTGCCAGCAGCCCAAGACAGTTCGAGAACACTGAAGCTTTCTTT.

J is TRBJ2-2 and V is TRBV24-1; D is undetermined. CDR1 and CDR2 from the germline V gene are KGHDR and SFDVKD. The V gene lost 0 bases and the J gene lost 5 bases, with 12 bases spanning the gap. The CDR3 loop spans 16 amino acids. CDR3 DNA sequence: TGTGCCACCAGTGATTTGAGTGTTGGTGATACCGGGGAGCTGTTTTTT. Translating it yields CATSDLSVGDTGELFF.

In nucleotides, the CDR3 is TGTGCCACAGGAGGCTTCGGCGAAGGATTCAACGAGCAGTACTTC. Its translation: CATGGFGEGFNEQYF. This chain uses TRBV10-3 with TRBJ2-7, with a possible D match to TRBD2 (5 bases). The germline CDR1 and CDR2 sequences are ENHRY and SYGVKD. Trimming cost V 10 bases and J 5 bases, with 24 bases left between them. The CDR3 is 15 amino acids.

The chain uses TRBV5-1 and TRBJ1-2, with 8 bases aligning to TRBD1. This CDR3 has 17 amino acids. The V and J ends lost 0 bases and 4 bases, in that order; junction bases with no gene match: 11. From germline, CDR1 is SGHRS and CDR2 YFSETQ. The CDR3 DNA sequence: TGCGCCAGCAGCTTGGATGGTCGGGACAGGCGTTCCTATGGCTACACCTTC. Its protein is CASSLDGRDRRSYGYTF.

The chain recombines TRBV11-2 with TRBJ1-2, with 9 bases that match TRBD1. CDR1 and CDR2 from the germline V gene are SGHAT and FQNNGV. CDR3 length: 12 amino acids. J lost 6 bases, V lost 4 bases, and 0 bases had no gene match. CDR3 amino acids: CASSWTGDGYTF. In nucleotides, the CDR3 is TGTGCCAGCAGCTGGACAGGGGATGGCTACACCTTC.

This clone was seen just once. The V and J genes are TRBV7-8 and TRBJ2-3; D is ambiguous. The V and J ends lost 1 base and 5 bases respectively, with 7 bases between them. Per germline, CDR1 SGHVS and CDR2 FQNEAQ. The CDR3 is 13 residues long. The CDR3 region is CASSLVVEDTQYF. The CDR3 DNA sequence: TGTGCCAGCAGCTTAGTGGTGGAAGATACGCAGTATTTT.

To note about this clone: Germline is not matched at one junction end, which may reflect a read error. This sequence joins TRBV11-3 and TRBJ1-1, with D unresolved. The CDR3 has 13 residues. The germline CDR1 and CDR2 sequences are SGHNT and YENEEA. The CDR3 is CASSLGQNTKAFF. The DNA for the CDR3 is TGTGCCAGCAGCTTAGGGCAGAACACTAAAGCTTTCTTT.

The chain is built from TRBV18 and TRBJ1-3; D possibly corresponds to TRBD1 (5 bases). The V end was cut by 4 bases, the J end by 0 bases, with 16 bases between. Germline V gene lookup returns CDR1 KGHSH and CDR2 LQKENI. This CDR3 is built from 17 residues. The CDR3 nucleotides read TGTGCCAGCTCACTTTTCCTACAGGAGGCCTCTGGAAACACCATATATTTT. This codes for CASSLFLQEASGNTIYF.

The chain has TRBV2 and TRBJ1-4, with 7 bases identical to TRBD1. Germline assignment: CDR1 SNHLY and CDR2 FYNNEI. Unmatched junction bases numbered 7, after V lost 0 bases and J lost 12 bases. The CDR3 covers 14 residues. The DNA of the CDR3 is TGTGCCAGCAGTGAAGCCGTAATTCAGGGGGAACTGTTTTTT. Translated: CASSEAVIQGELFF.

V gene TRBV7-9 combines with J gene TRBJ2-1; 14 nucleotides agree with TRBD2. The germline V gene encodes CDR1 SEHNR and CDR2 FQNEAQ (reference sequence). V trimming: 4 bases; J trimming: 2 bases; junction bases outside the gene matches: 7. CDR3 size: 18 residues. DNA of the CDR3: TGTGCCAGCAGCTCACTCCCGGGACTAGCGGGGGCCTACAATGAGCAGTTCTTC. It yields the protein CASSSLPGLAGAYNEQFF.

The chain uses TRBV18 and TRBJ2-1, with D maybe TRBD1 (6 bases). With 8 bases removed from V and 2 bases from J, the gap between germline ends came to 16 bases. CDR1 and CDR2 (germline): KGHSH, LQKENI. This CDR3 is built from 15 residues. The CDR3: CASRRNGDTYNEQFF. As DNA, the CDR3 is TGTGCCAGCCGGCGGAACGGGGACACCTACAATGAGCAGTTCTTC.

This chain links TRBV2 with TRBJ1-6; D is possibly TRBD1 (5 bases). Trimming shortened V by 4 bases and J by 2 bases, and 12 bases separated the two germline ends. The CDR3 is 16 amino acids. Germline assignment: CDR1 SNHLY and CDR2 FYNNEI. Here the CDR3 DNA reads TGTGCCAGCAGTGGGGACCTCAGTCCCTATAATTCACCCCTCCACTTT. Its translation: CASSGDLSPYNSPLHF. Full variable domain (outside the CDR3, taken from reference TRBV2 and TRBJ1-6): EPEVTQTPSHQVTQMGQEVILRCVPISNHLYFYWYRQILGQKVEFLVSFYNNEISEKSEIFDDQFSVERPDGSNFTLKIRSTKLEDSAMYFCASSGDLSPYNSPLHFGNGTRLTVT.

The chain has TRBV5-1 and TRBJ2-5; 9 bases fit TRBD2. The trim removed 4 bases at V and 0 bases at J, leaving 7 bases unmatched. This CDR3 is 16 amino acids long. From germline, CDR1 is SGHRS and CDR2 YFSETQ. The CDR3 protein is CASSPNIAGDQETQYF. CDR3 coding DNA: TGCGCCAGCAGCCCCAACATAGCGGGGGACCAAGAGACCCAGTACTTC.